This T cell receptor beta chain was obtained from a study of CD8 T cells in Susac syndrome. Sequencing of TCR beta was undertaken in CD8+ and CD4+ T cells derived from blood. TEMRA cells were enriched by FACS, while CD8+ and CD4+ T cells were obtained through a negative isolation that was performed magnetically. The RNA, roughly 0.5 to 1 ug, was put through reverse transcription using random hexamers. TCRdb used MiXCR to reprocess the immunoSEQ multiplex PCR reads, holding one entry per CDR3 protein. The sample has 95,000 to 150,000 distinct CDR3 sequences, roughly 94% seen once. The sample taken for sequencing was CD8+ T cells from PBMCs. The receptor was derived from a human donor with Susac syndrome.

CDR3 protein: CASTRGGGGSPLHF. CDR3 DNA: TGTGCCAGCACCCGCGGGGGCGGGGGTTCACCCCTCCACTTT. The rearrangement links TRBV12-3 or TRBV12-4 to TRBJ1-6, with a possible D match to TRBD1 (6 bases). V was trimmed by 7 bases and J by 9 bases, leaving 16 bases between them. The CDR3 is 14 amino acids.